These T cell receptor beta chains were read from a single sample in a study of T cell responses to AZD1222 COVID-19 vaccine. TCRdb's table, derived via immunoSEQ multiplex PCR, lists solely in-frame clones and lacks some. Among 98,000 or so clones listed, 88% were seen once. The source was peripheral blood, collected 28 days after the second AZD1222 dose. All receptors come from an adult who received the AZD1222 COVID-19 vaccine. Both conserved end residues are part of each CDR3. D genes are given only for firm matches. Clone size appears in some rows only: once, few, many, or a class for an expanded clone.

v_gene: TRBV27; d_gene: -; abundance: -; j_gene: TRBJ2-7; CDR3aa: CASSALGAGTYEQYF; CDR3nt: TGTGCCAGCAGTGCATTAGGGGCGGGGACCTACGAGCAGTACTTC
v_gene: TRBV18; d_gene: TRBD1; abundance: -; j_gene: TRBJ1-3; CDR3aa: CASSPANRGRPGNTIYF; CDR3nt: TGTGCCAGCTCACCAGCGAACAGGGGGCGCCCAGGAAACACCATATATTTT
v_gene: TRBV9; d_gene: TRBD1; abundance: once; j_gene: TRBJ2-2; CDR3aa: CASSVTTGGTGELFF; CDR3nt: TGTGCCAGCAGCGTAACGACAGGGGGTACCGGGGAGCTGTTTTTT
v_gene: TRBV7-7; d_gene: TRBD2; abundance: -; j_gene: TRBJ2-5; CDR3aa: CASSLVRSGGPYQETQYF; CDR3nt: TGTGCCAGCAGCTTAGTTCGTTCGGGAGGGCCGTACCAAGAGACCCAGTACTTC
v_gene: TRBV19; d_gene: TRBD1; abundance: -; j_gene: TRBJ2-7; CDR3aa: CASCGRQGVGEQYF; CDR3nt: TGTGCCAGTTGTGGGCGGCAGGGGGTCGGCGAGCAGTACTTC
v_gene: TRBV24-1; d_gene: -; abundance: -; j_gene: TRBJ2-1; CDR3aa: CATSFLKDSPYNEQFF; CDR3nt: TGTGCCACCAGTTTTCTTAAGGACAGTCCCTACAATGAGCAGTTCTTC
v_gene: TRBV7-8; d_gene: -; abundance: -; j_gene: TRBJ1-2; CDR3aa: CASSSTINRVGGYTF; CDR3nt: TGTGCCAGCAGCTCTACCATAAACAGGGTGGGAGGCTACACCTTC
v_gene: TRBV12-3/TRBV12-4; d_gene: -; abundance: -; j_gene: TRBJ2-5; CDR3aa: CASSLGGWETQYF; CDR3nt: TGTGCCAGCAGTTTAGGAGGGTGGGAGACCCAGTACTTC
v_gene: TRBV5-1; d_gene: TRBD2; abundance: -; j_gene: TRBJ2-1; CDR3aa: CASSLQTSGSLDEQFF; CDR3nt: TGCGCCAGCAGCTTGCAGACTAGCGGGAGTCTCGATGAGCAGTTCTTC
v_gene: TRBV7-8; d_gene: TRBD1; abundance: -; j_gene: TRBJ1-1; CDR3aa: CASSSWTGPLATEAFF; CDR3nt: TGTGCCAGCAGTTCGTGGACAGGGCCTCTTGCGACTGAAGCTTTCTTT
v_gene: TRBV10-2; d_gene: -; abundance: -; j_gene: TRBJ2-7; CDR3aa: CASSGRDRITYEQYF; CDR3nt: TGCGCCAGCAGTGGGCGGGACAGAATCACCTACGAGCAGTACTTC
v_gene: TRBV7-3; d_gene: -; abundance: -; j_gene: TRBJ1-3; CDR3aa: CASSLGPAGNTIYF; CDR3nt: TGTGCCAGCAGCTTAGGTCCAGCTGGAAACACCATATATTTT
v_gene: TRBV30; d_gene: -; abundance: -; j_gene: TRBJ2-6; CDR3aa: CAWSEGKAASGANVLTF; CDR3nt: TGTGCCTGGAGTGAGGGCAAGGCGGCCTCTGGGGCCAACGTCCTGACTTTC
v_gene: TRBV6-5; d_gene: -; abundance: -; j_gene: TRBJ1-2; CDR3aa: CASSPQGNYGYTF; CDR3nt: TGTGCCAGCAGTCCTCAGGGGAACTATGGCTACACCTTC
v_gene: TRBV7-9; d_gene: TRBD1; abundance: -; j_gene: TRBJ2-1; CDR3aa: CASSPGQGTRSYNEQFF; CDR3nt: TGTGCCAGCAGCCCCGGACAGGGAACTCGGTCCTACAATGAGCAGTTCTTC
v_gene: TRBV6-5; d_gene: -; abundance: -; j_gene: TRBJ2-7; CDR3aa: CASRIGQMSSYEQYF; CDR3nt: TGTGCCAGCAGAATAGGACAGATGTCATCCTACGAGCAGTACTTC
v_gene: TRBV30; d_gene: TRBD1; abundance: -; j_gene: TRBJ1-4; CDR3aa: CAWSWGQTNEKLFF; CDR3nt: TGTGCCTGGAGTTGGGGACAGACTAATGAAAAACTGTTTTTT
v_gene: TRBV6-5; d_gene: -; abundance: few; j_gene: TRBJ2-1; CDR3aa: CASSYENSVGEQFF; CDR3nt: TGTGCCAGCAGCTATGAAAATAGCGTAGGTGAGCAGTTCTTC
v_gene: TRBV3-1/TRBV3-2; d_gene: -; abundance: -; j_gene: TRBJ1-1; CDR3aa: CASSQATLGAFF; CDR3nt: TGTGCCAGCAGCCAAGCTACACTGGGAGCTTTCTTT
v_gene: TRBV6-1; d_gene: -; abundance: -; j_gene: TRBJ1-1; CDR3aa: CASSSTLNTEAFF; CDR3nt: TGTGCCAGCAGTTCCACACTAAACACTGAAGCTTTCTTT
v_gene: TRBV18; d_gene: -; abundance: -; j_gene: TRBJ1-2; CDR3aa: CASSPPGGGYGYTF; CDR3nt: TGTGCCAGCTCACCCCCCGGGGGCGGCTATGGCTACACCTTC
v_gene: TRBV27; d_gene: -; abundance: -; j_gene: TRBJ2-2; CDR3aa: CASSSGLVGQGTGELFF; CDR3nt: TGTGCCAGCAGTTCAGGATTGGTGGGGCAGGGGACCGGGGAGCTGTTTTTT
v_gene: TRBV12-3/TRBV12-4; d_gene: TRBD1; abundance: many; j_gene: TRBJ1-1; CDR3aa: CASSLYRGTEAFF; CDR3nt: TGTGCCAGCAGTTTATACAGGGGCACTGAAGCTTTCTTT
v_gene: TRBV30; d_gene: TRBD1; abundance: -; j_gene: TRBJ1-5; CDR3aa: CAWSVGTGGGNQPQHF; CDR3nt: TGTGCCTGGAGTGTCGGGACAGGGGGCGGCAATCAGCCCCAGCATTTT
v_gene: TRBV25-1; d_gene: -; abundance: -; j_gene: TRBJ1-6; CDR3aa: CASSERTTFSSYNSPLHF; CDR3nt: TGTGCCAGCAGTGAAAGGACGACCTTCAGCTCCTATAATTCACCCCTCCACTTT
v_gene: TRBV9; d_gene: TRBD1; abundance: -; j_gene: TRBJ2-3; CDR3aa: CASSWTGWGTQYF; CDR3nt: TGTGCCAGCAGCTGGACAGGGTGGGGTACGCAGTATTTT
v_gene: TRBV5-1; d_gene: -; abundance: -; j_gene: TRBJ1-2; CDR3aa: CASSPAGTNYGYTF; CDR3nt: TGCGCCAGCAGCCCGGCAGGTACTAACTATGGCTACACCTTC
v_gene: TRBV10-1; d_gene: -; abundance: -; j_gene: TRBJ2-5; CDR3aa: CASSSLSQETQYF; CDR3nt: TGCGCCAGCAGTAGCCTATCCCAAGAGACCCAGTACTTC
v_gene: TRBV9; d_gene: -; abundance: -; j_gene: TRBJ2-1; CDR3aa: CASSPSDSDNEQFF; CDR3nt: TGTGCCAGCAGCCCATCCGACAGTGACAATGAGCAGTTCTTC
v_gene: TRBV7-2; d_gene: -; abundance: -; j_gene: TRBJ1-6; CDR3aa: CASSSVGYRRFDSPLHF; CDR3nt: TGTGCCAGCAGCAGTGTCGGGTACCGAAGGTTTGATTCACCCCTCCACTTT
v_gene: TRBV5-4; d_gene: TRBD1; abundance: -; j_gene: TRBJ1-2; CDR3aa: CASSLDHGTGPYGYTF; CDR3nt: TGTGCCAGCAGCCTGGACCACGGGACAGGGCCCTATGGCTACACCTTC
v_gene: TRBV18; d_gene: -; abundance: -; j_gene: TRBJ1-1; CDR3aa: CASSPLGFLGLNTEAFF; CDR3nt: TGTGCCAGCTCACCACTGGGGTTTCTGGGCCTGAACACTGAAGCTTTCTTT
v_gene: TRBV9; d_gene: -; abundance: -; j_gene: TRBJ2-7; CDR3aa: CASSVVGQPGYEQYF; CDR3nt: TGTGCCAGCAGCGTAGTAGGGCAGCCCGGCTACGAGCAGTACTTC
v_gene: TRBV28; d_gene: -; abundance: -; j_gene: TRBJ1-6; CDR3aa: CASSLYPEQNSPLHF; CDR3nt: TGTGCCAGCAGTTTATATCCAGAACAGAATTCACCCCTCCACTTT
v_gene: TRBV6-1; d_gene: -; abundance: -; j_gene: TRBJ2-7; CDR3aa: CASSGAGTYEQYF; CDR3nt: TGTGCCAGCAGTGGAGCGGGCACCTACGAGCAGTACTTC
v_gene: TRBV6-1; d_gene: -; abundance: -; j_gene: TRBJ1-4; CDR3aa: CASSEKGFGSNEKLFF; CDR3nt: TGTGCCAGCAGTGAGAAAGGATTTGGGTCTAATGAAAAACTGTTTTTT